These 5 T cell receptor beta chains originate from one sample sequenced in a study of T cell repertoires in cytomegalovirus infection. Using its own MiXCR run on the reads, TCRdb lists one record per CDR3 protein. The table lists approximately 180,000 distinct CDR3 sequences, more than 9% of them singletons. The sequencing sample was made of PBMCs. These TCRs come from a human donor in good health (CMV status not recorded). Some clones in this sample may be carry-over from other donors' samples.

The gene calls are TRBV23-1 and TRBJ1-1; a possible D gene is TRBD1 (6 bases). TRBV23-1 carries the ORF label, with uncertain function. The length of the CDR3 is 13 residues. Trimming took 3 bases from V and 4 from J, leaving 9 bases between them. CDR3: CASSHSGATEAFF. The CDR3 DNA follows: TGCGCCAGCAGTCACTCAGGGGCCACTGAAGCTTTCTTT.

The rearrangement joins TRBV28 to TRBJ1-5, with a weak D call TRBD1 (6 bases). V was trimmed by 7 bases and J by 2 bases, leaving 21 bases between them. The CDR3 has 17 amino acids. Germline lookup yields CDR1 MDHEN and CDR2 SYDVKM. The CDR3 coding sequence is TGTGCCAGCAACACGGGGGCAGGATCAGGGCGCAATCAGCCCCAGCATTTT. Amino acid sequence: CASNTGAGSGRNQPQHF.

This clonotype was seen a handful of times. This rearrangement joins TRBV5-6 to TRBJ2-5, with D perhaps assigned TRBD1 or TRBD2 (5 bases each). Germline CDR1 reads SGHDT; CDR2 reads YYEEEE. The CDR3 has 15 amino acids. Deletions cut 4 bases from V and 2 bases from J, with 15 bases between. The CDR3 DNA follows: TGTGCCAGCAGCACAAGACCGGGACCTCAAGAGACCCAGTACTTC. This codes for CASSTRPGPQETQYF. The full variable domain, rest sourced from reference TRBV5-6 and TRBJ2-5, is DAGVTQSPTHLIKTRGQQVTLRCSPKSGHDTVSWYQQALGQGPQFIFQYYEEEERQRGNFPDRFSGHQFPNYSSELNVNALLLGDSALYLCASSTRPGPQETQYFGPGTRLLVL.

This clonotype was observed a few times. The chain recombines TRBV7-9 with TRBJ1-1; no clear D gene. The length of the CDR3 is 14 residues. Trimming took 1 base from V and 0 from J, leaving 6 bases between them. Per the germline V gene, CDR1 is SEHNR and CDR2 is FQNEAQ (reference sequence). The CDR3 sequence is CASSLDLMNTEAFF. The DNA for the CDR3 is TGTGCCAGCAGCTTAGACCTAATGAACACTGAAGCTTTCTTT.

The table lists this clonotype with a few counts. The rearrangement links TRBV6-2 or TRBV6-3 to TRBJ1-2; perhaps TRBD1 as D (5 bases). The germline CDR1 and CDR2 sequences are MNHEY and SVGEGT. Trimming took 5 bases from V and 1 from J, leaving 8 bases between them. The CDR3 sequence is 13 residues long. In DNA form, the CDR3 reads TGTGCCAGCAGTCAGACAGTTAACTATGGCTACACCTTC. This translates into CASSQTVNYGYTF.